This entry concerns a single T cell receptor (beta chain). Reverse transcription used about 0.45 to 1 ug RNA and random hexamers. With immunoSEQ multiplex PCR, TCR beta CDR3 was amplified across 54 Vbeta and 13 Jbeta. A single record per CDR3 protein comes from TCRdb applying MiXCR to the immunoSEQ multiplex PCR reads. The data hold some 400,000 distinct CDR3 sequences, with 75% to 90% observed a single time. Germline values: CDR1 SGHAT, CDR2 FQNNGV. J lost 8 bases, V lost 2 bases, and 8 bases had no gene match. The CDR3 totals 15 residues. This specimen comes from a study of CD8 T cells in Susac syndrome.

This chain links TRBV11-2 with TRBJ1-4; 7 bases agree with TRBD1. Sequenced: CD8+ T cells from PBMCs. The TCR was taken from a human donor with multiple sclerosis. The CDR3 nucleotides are TGTGCCAGCAGCTTAATTACAGGGGCGAGGGAAAAACTGTTTTTT. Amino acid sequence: CASSLITGAREKLFF.